Listed below are T cell receptor beta chains from one sample, sequenced in a study of Graves' ophthalmopathy and Graves' hyperthyroidism. Via MiXCR, TCRdb re-called the multiplex PCR reads, giving one row per CDR3 protein. The repertoire consists of hundreds of thousands of distinct CDR3 sequences, with about 38% occurring once and the leading ten covering 2.5% to 3.5%. The sequenced sample was peripheral blood. The receptors were sampled from an adult man with Graves' ophthalmopathy. Each CDR3 is given with its conserved first and last residue. The D gene is left open where the match is weak. The size of a clone is reported for some rows only, either as once, few or many, or as a class for expanded clones.

cdr3_length j_call d_call clone_size v_call cdr3_nt cdr3_aa
13 TRBJ2-5 TRBD1 many TRBV2 TGTGCCAGCAGGCAGGGGGCCCAAGAGACCCAGTACTTC CASRQGAQETQYF
15 TRBJ1-2 TRBD1 many TRBV7-9 TGTGCCAGCAGCTCGCTTATGACAGGGCACAATGGCTACACCTTC CASSSLMTGHNGYTF
15 TRBJ1-2 - many TRBV2 TGTGCCAGCAGTCGAGACACGGTTGCTAACTATGGCTACACCTTC CASSRDTVANYGYTF
15 TRBJ1-1 - many TRBV10-3 TGTGCCATCAGTAACCCTGCAGGGGTGAACACTGAAGCTTTCTTT CAISNPAGVNTEAFF
13 TRBJ1-1 - many TRBV2 TGTGCCAGCAGTGACGGCATGAACACTGAAGCTTTCTTT CASSDGMNTEAFF
14 TRBJ1-2 - many TRBV5-1 TGCGCCAGCAGCTTGGGACAGTTCGGAAGTGGCTACACCTTC CASSLGQFGSGYTF
15 TRBJ2-7 - - TRBV11-3 TGTGCCAGCAGCCCCGAGGCGGGGCGGGGTAGGGAGCAGTACTTC CASSPEAGRGREQYF
14 TRBJ2-2 - few TRBV7-9 TGTGCCAGCAGCCCTGACAGGTCTCCCGGGGAGCTGTTTTTT CASSPDRSPGELFF
16 TRBJ1-1 - - TRBV25-1 TGTGCCAGCAGCGTCCGGGGGGGTTGGGGTAGCACTGAAGCTTTCTTT CASSVRGGWGSTEAFF
13 TRBJ2-2 - - TRBV2 TGTGCCAGCAGTGAAGGGGGGCACGGGGAGCTGTTTTTT CASSEGGHGELFF
10 TRBJ1-2 - - TRBV29-1 TGCAGCACGGACAGCTATGGCTACACCTTC CSTDSYGYTF
13 TRBJ2-5 TRBD1 many TRBV29-1 TGCAGCGTAGCTTGGACAGGGTACGAGACCCAGTACTTC CSVAWTGYETQYF
13 TRBJ1-5 - many TRBV29-1 TGCAGCGTTGTTCCAGGGAACAATCAGCCCCAGCATTTT CSVVPGNNQPQHF
12 TRBJ1-1 - many TRBV7-9 TGTGCCAGCAGCTTAGTGGGGAACGAGGCTGGATTT CASSLVGNEAGF
15 TRBJ1-3 TRBD1 - TRBV6-6 TGTGCCAGCAGGATTACGGACAGGGGGCGTAACACCATATATTTT CASRITDRGRNTIYF
15 TRBJ2-3 TRBD2 - TRBV7-2 TGTGCCAGCAGCCAAGGACTAGCCCGCACAGATACGCAGTATTTT CASSQGLARTDTQYF
15 TRBJ1-4 - few TRBV12-3/TRBV12-4 TGTGCCAGCAGTTTGTACAGCCTACACGATGAAAAACTGTTTTTT CASSLYSLHDEKLFF
12 TRBJ2-7 - - TRBV3-1 TGTGCCAGCAGCCAATCATACTCCGAGCAGTACTTC CASSQSYSEQYF
16 TRBJ1-6 TRBD1 many TRBV7-2 TGTGCCAGCAGCTTGAACCCCGGGACAGGGCATTCACCCCTCCACTTT CASSLNPGTGHSPLHF
18 TRBJ2-6 - many TRBV24-1 TGTGCCACCAGTGATTTGAAGAGGGTATGGGACGGGGCCAACGTCCTGACTTTC CATSDLKRVWDGANVLTF
13 TRBJ1-1 - many TRBV5-1 TGCGCCAGCAAGGGGGACATGAACACTGAAGCTTTCTTT CASKGDMNTEAFF
16 TRBJ2-3 TRBD2 - TRBV7-2 TGTGCCAGCAGCTTAAACCCCCTAGCGGACACAGATACGCAGTATTTT CASSLNPLADTDTQYF
15 TRBJ2-5 TRBD2 - TRBV10-3 TGTGCCATCAGGGGAAGCGGACTAGCCAGTGAGACCCAGTACTTC CAIRGSGLASETQYF
14 TRBJ1-2 - - TRBV7-2 TGTGCCAGCAGCCGCGACACCGGGGAGGGTGGCTACACCTTC CASSRDTGEGGYTF
13 TRBJ1-1 TRBD1 many TRBV6-5 TGTGCCAGCAGTCGACGACAGGGGATCGAAGCTTTCTTT CASSRRQGIEAFF
15 TRBJ2-3 TRBD1 - TRBV25-1 TGTGCCAGCAGAGCTTCGACAGGGAATACAGATACGCAGTATTTT CASRASTGNTDTQYF
13 TRBJ2-3 - - TRBV14 TGTGCCAGCAGCCAAGATATCTGGGATACGCAGTATTTT CASSQDIWDTQYF
16 TRBJ2-7 TRBD2 many TRBV15 TGTGCCACCAGCAGAGTTCTAGCGGGGGTCTCCTACGAGCAGTACTTC CATSRVLAGVSYEQYF
14 TRBJ1-1 - - TRBV29-1 TGCAGCAGCCCTCGGGCCACCATGAACACTGAAGCTTTCTTT CSSPRATMNTEAFF
14 TRBJ2-7 TRBD2 - TRBV18 TGTGCCAGCTCACCTCCTGGACTAGCCCACGAGCAGTACTTC CASSPPGLAHEQYF
14 TRBJ1-2 - few TRBV19 TGTGCCAGTAGTATCGGAGGACAGCCATATGGCTACACCTTC CASSIGGQPYGYTF
19 TRBJ1-1 TRBD1 - TRBV29-1 TGCAGCGTTGAACTCGCTAGGGGGACCGGGGGGACAGAACGCACTGAAGCTTTCTTT CSVELARGTGGTERTEAFF
15 TRBJ1-1 - - TRBV7-9 TGTGCCAGCAGCTTTTCACCCGGTTTGAACACCGAAGTTTTCTTT CASSFSPGLNTEVFF
16 TRBJ1-2 TRBD1 once TRBV10-3 TGTGCCAGCAGTGAATTAGGGACAGGGCCTAACTATGGCTACACCTTC CASSELGTGPNYGYTF
11 TRBJ1-1 - once TRBV29-1 TGCAGCGTTGATTCGGGGGGAGGGGCTTTCTTT CSVDSGGGAFF
13 TRBJ1-1 - many TRBV25-1 TGTGCCAGCAGAGACAGACTGAACACTGAAGCTTTCTTT CASRDRLNTEAFF
19 TRBJ2-2 TRBD2 - TRBV24-1 TGTGCCACCAGTGACCCCGGGACTAGCGGGGGGGCGTCACCCGGGGAGCTGCTTTTT CATSDPGTSGGASPGELLF
13 TRBJ1-6 - many TRBV6-5 TGTGCCAGCAGTTACTCCGGCTTTTCACCCCTCCACTTT CASSYSGFSPLHF
13 TRBJ2-5 - many TRBV7-6 TGTGCCAGCGGACGAGGGAGCGACGAGACCCAGTACTTC CASGRGSDETQYF
15 TRBJ1-4 TRBD1 many TRBV7-9 TGTGCCAGCAGCGGCTACGGGACAGGGGGCGAAAAACTGTTTTTT CASSGYGTGGEKLFF
14 TRBJ2-7 - - TRBV17 TGTGCCTGGAGTGGCCACCCGGACAGCTACGAGCAGTACTTC CAWSGHPDSYEQYF
14 TRBJ1-5 - - TRBV7-8 TGTGCCAGCAGCTTACTACGGGGCCAAGAGACCCAGCATTTT CASSLLRGQETQHF
15 TRBJ1-2 - - TRBV11-2 TGTCCCCACCCCCAATCAACAGGAAAGTCCTCTGGCTACACCTTC CPHPQSTGKSSGYTF
14 TRBJ1-5 - many TRBV7-2 TGTGCCAGCAGCTTAGACGTTAGCAATCAGCCCCAGCATTTT CASSLDVSNQPQHF
14 TRBJ1-5 - few TRBV6-6 TGTGCCAGCAGTTACCCCGGGGAGGGTCAGCCCCAGCATTTT CASSYPGEGQPQHF
13 TRBJ1-2 - many TRBV10-3 TGTGCCATCAGTGACAGGGGAATCTATGGCTACACCTTC CAISDRGIYGYTF
12 TRBJ1-5 - many TRBV7-2 TGTGCCAGCAGCTTCCCCGGTCAGCCCCAGCATTTT CASSFPGQPQHF
15 TRBJ2-3 - once TRBV10-3 TGTGCCAGCAGTTACTCCCCGGGAGCGATCGATACGCAGTATTTT CASSYSPGAIDTQYF
18 TRBJ1-2 TRBD1 - TRBV19 TGTGCCAGTAGGCGGATGGCGGACAGGGGGCCACCTAACTATGGCGACACCTTC CASRRMADRGPPNYGDTF
14 TRBJ1-1 - few TRBV4-1 TGCGCCAGCAGCCAGCCGACCAGGGGCACTGAAGCTTTCTTT CASSQPTRGTEAFF
15 TRBJ2-6 - many TRBV5-1 TGCGCCAGCAGCGCCGACATCTCTGGGGCCAACGTCCTGACTTTC CASSADISGANVLTF
15 TRBJ2-7 - many TRBV7-9 TGTGCCAGCAGCTTATTCCGGGACTCGGCCTACGAGCAGTACTTC CASSLFRDSAYEQYF
15 TRBJ1-2 - many TRBV19 TGTGCCAGTAGTCCCTGGACAGAAGGGAGTCATGGCTACACCTTC CASSPWTEGSHGYTF
14 TRBJ1-1 TRBD1 many TRBV4-2 TGTGCCAGCAGCCAACCAGGGACAGGAACTGAAGCTTTCTTT CASSQPGTGTEAFF
14 TRBJ2-5 - - TRBV7-9 TGTGCCAGCAGTCCTTTGGGGCAGGGAGAGACCCAGTACTTC CASSPLGQGETQYF
15 TRBJ1-1 TRBD1 few TRBV6-1 TGTGCCAGCAGTGCTCACAGGGGGTCAAACACTGAAGCTTTCTTT CASSAHRGSNTEAFF
15 TRBJ2-7 TRBD2 few TRBV20-1 TGCAGTGCTAGAGCCAGCGGGAAAACTACCTACGAGCAGTACTTC CSARASGKTTYEQYF
14 TRBJ1-2 - many TRBV19 TGTGCCAGTAGTATCTTACAGGGAGGCTATGGCTACACCTTC CASSILQGGYGYTF
11 TRBJ2-7 - - TRBV29-1 TGCAGCGTTGAAGACTCAAACGGGTTGTACTTC CSVEDSNGLYF
12 TRBJ2-2 - - TRBV7-9 TGTGCCAGCAGCTTGAGCCTGGGGGAGCTGTTTTTT CASSLSLGELFF